This T cell receptor (beta chain) was obtained from a study of T cells after somatic rescue of genetic block (TCRdb year 2020). In terms of the full investigation: The study assessed how robust, over the long term, a T-cell system was when the system had developed through somatic rescue of a genetic block in T-cell development.

From the germline V gene (reference sequence), CDR1 is SEHNR and CDR2 is FQNEAQ. The V end gives up 7 bases and the J end 4 bases, leaving 13 bases in the junction not matched to a gene. Spanning cysteine to phenylalanine, the CDR3 consists of 16 amino acids. Of all the DNA, just the CDR3 is kept, 48 bases in frame from base 1. About this clone itself: Its antigen remains unidentified. The input lacks base qualities; no much larger clone sits a single base away.

Libraries came from the immunoSEQ multiplex PCR assay. As stored in TCRdb, this immuneACCESS dataset retains in-frame rearrangements with V and J assigned. A fraction of the clones does not appear; measured against another copy, unresolved V genes explain less than half of the discrepancy, and the remainder lacks a known reason. A total of 110,000 or so clones appear in this sample, 80% to 95% of them only once. The top ten constitute approximately 1.3% of the sample. Sequencing input: peripheral blood mononuclear cells (PBMCs). The sequence came from a young woman. The rearranged chain carries TRBV7-9 and TRBJ2-7; TRBD1 matches 10 bases in the middle. Read as DNA, the sequence is TGTGCCAGCACCCCACCCTCGGGGACAGGGGCATACGAGCAGTACTTC. Translated, it gives CASTPPSGTGAYEQYF.